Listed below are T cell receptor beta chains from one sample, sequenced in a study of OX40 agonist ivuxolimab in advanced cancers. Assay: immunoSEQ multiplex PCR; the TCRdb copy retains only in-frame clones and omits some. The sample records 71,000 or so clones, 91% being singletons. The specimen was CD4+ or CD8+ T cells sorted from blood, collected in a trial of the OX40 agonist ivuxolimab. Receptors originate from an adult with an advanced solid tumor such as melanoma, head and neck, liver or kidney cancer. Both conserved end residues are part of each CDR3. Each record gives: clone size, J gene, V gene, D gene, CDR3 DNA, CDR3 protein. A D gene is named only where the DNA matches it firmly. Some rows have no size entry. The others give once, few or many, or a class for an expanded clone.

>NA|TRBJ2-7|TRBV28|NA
TGTGCCAGCAGTTTAGGGGAACCCCTCGGGTACGAGCAGTACTTC
CASSLGEPLGYEQYF
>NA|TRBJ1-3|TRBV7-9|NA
TGTGCCAGCAGCCAATGGGGCGGGACGAGCCCCTCTGGAAACACCATATATTTT
CASSQWGGTSPSGNTIYF
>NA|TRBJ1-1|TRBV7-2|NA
TGTGCCAGCAGCCCTGGACCGGGACCGCGGGGGGAAGCTTTCTTT
CASSPGPGPRGEAFF
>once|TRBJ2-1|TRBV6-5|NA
TGTGCCAGCAGCCTCAGGGCCAGCTCCTACAATGAGCAGTTCTTC
CASSLRASSYNEQFF
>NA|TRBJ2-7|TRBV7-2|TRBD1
TGTGCCAGCAGCAATGGACAGGGCGTGGCCTACGAGCAGTACTTC
CASSNGQGVAYEQYF
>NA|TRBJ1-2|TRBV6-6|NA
TGTGCCAGCAGTCGCCCAGGGGCTTCGGGTGGCTACACCTTC
CASSRPGASGGYTF
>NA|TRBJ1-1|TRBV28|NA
TGTGCCAGCAGTCCGCAGGGTTGGTCCTTCATGGGGCCTTATCTCACTGAAGCTTTCTTT
CASSPQGWSFMGPYLTEAFF
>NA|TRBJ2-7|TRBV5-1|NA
TGCGCCAGCAGCTCAGACTTACAGGGATACGAGCAGTACTTC
CASSSDLQGYEQYF
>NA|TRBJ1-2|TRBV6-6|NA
TGTGCCAGCAGTTACCCCTCCGTTTACAGGCCCTATGGCTACACCTTC
CASSYPSVYRPYGYTF
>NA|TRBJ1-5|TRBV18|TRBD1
TGTGCCAGCTCACCCACCGGGACAGGGGGGGGACAGCCCCAGCATTTT
CASSPTGTGGGQPQHF